Shown below are 26 T cell receptor beta chains from a single sample sequenced in a study of cytomegalovirus exposure and HLA in healthy donors. In the PCR, 60 Vbeta and 13 Jbeta primers were used. TCRdb's copy holds only in-frame clones and misses some; the assay was immunoSEQ multiplex PCR. Counted here are fewer than 150,000 clones, approximately 80% occurring once; the ten biggest clones make up around 1.2%. The sequenced material came from PBMCs. The source of these receptors is a man aged 50 to 59 in good health and CMV-seronegative.

This chain links TRBV7-2 with TRBJ2-5, with D maybe TRBD1 (5 bases). The germline gives CDR1 SGHTA, CDR2 FQGNSA. The CDR3 extends over 16 amino acids. The V gene lost 5 bases and the J gene lost 1 base, with 17 bases spanning the gap. In DNA form, the CDR3 reads TGTGCCAGCAGCCGCGCTGGCAGGGCCCTCCAAGAGACCCAGTACTTC. It yields the protein CASSRAGRALQETQYF.

In its sample, this clone was seen a few times. This chain connects TRBV6-5 to TRBJ1-4, with 7 bases matching TRBD1. The CDR3 has 14 residues. In germline, CDR1 is MNHEY, CDR2 SVGAGI. V trimming: 6 bases; J trimming: 7 bases; junction bases outside the gene matches: 8. CDR3 nucleotide sequence: TGTGCCAGCAGCCGCGACAGGGAACTTGAAAAACTGTTTTTT. Its translation: CASSRDRELEKLFF.

The V gene is TRBV28, the J gene TRBJ2-1; 8 positions match TRBD2. J was trimmed by 5 bases and V by 7 bases; bases with no gene match: 13. CDR1 is MDHEN and CDR2 is SYDVKM in the germline V gene. The CDR3 has 16 residues. This CDR3 reads CASTVPGLAGNNEQFF. Here the CDR3 DNA reads TGTGCCAGCACCGTCCCTGGACTAGCCGGTAACAATGAGCAGTTCTTC.

The chain recombines TRBV25-1 with TRBJ2-1; D is perhaps TRBD2 (6 bases). Germline values: CDR1 MGHDK, CDR2 SYGVNS. Trimming removed 6 bases from V and 6 bases from J, with 15 bases in between. The CDR3 length is 14 residues. CDR3 sequence: CASSFPGARNEQFF. The DNA of the CDR3 is TGTGCCAGCAGCTTCCCGGGAGCCCGCAATGAGCAGTTCTTC.

The chain recombines TRBV12-5 with TRBJ2-3; 7 positions agree with TRBD2. In germline, CDR1 is LGHNT, CDR2 FRNRAP. With 1 base clipped from V and 6 bases from J, the junction kept 4 bases outside the gene matches. This CDR3 contains 14 residues. CDR3 sequence (DNA): TGTGCTAGTGGTTTGGGGGCGGGAGTCGATACGCAGTATTTT. It is translated as CASGLGAGVDTQYF.

This chain joins TRBV7-2 and TRBJ2-5; maybe TRBD1 (5 bases). Germline V gene sequence: CDR1 SGHTA, CDR2 FQGNSA. This CDR3 has 14 amino acids. Trimming cost V 7 bases and J 3 bases, with 15 bases left between them. The CDR3 nucleotides are TGTGCCAGCAAGGGGTCCCGGGCGGAAGAGACCCAGTACTTC. Its protein product is CASKGSRAEETQYF. The full variable domain, its missing parts supplied by reference TRBV7-2 and TRBJ2-5, is GAGVSQSPSNKVTEKGKDVELRCDPISGHTALYWYRQSLGQGLEFLIYFQGNSAPDKSGLPSDRFSAERTGGSVSTLTIQRTQQEDSAVYLCASKGSRAEETQYFGPGTRLLVL.

V usage is TRBV27 and J usage is TRBJ2-3; 7 bases match TRBD2. This CDR3 has 13 residues. Germline assignment: CDR1 MNHEY and CDR2 SMNVEV (reference sequence). CDR3 DNA: TGTCCCCTTTTCCGGGGGGTCAATACCTCGCAGTATTTT. As protein: CPLFRGVNTSQYF.

The chain uses TRBV28 and TRBJ2-6, with 7 bases lining up with TRBD2. J gave up 2 bases and V 10 bases, and 8 bases lay outside the gene matches. The germline V gene has CDR1 MDHEN and CDR2 SYDVKM. The CDR3 is 15 residues long. The CDR3, as DNA: TGTGCCACCATAAACGGGGGGACTGGGGCCAACGTCCTGACTTTC. Translated, it gives CATINGGTGANVLTF. Complete variable domain (other parts from reference TRBV28 and TRBJ2-6): DVKVTQSSRYLVKRTGEKVFLECVQDMDHENMFWYRQDPGLGLRLIYFSYDVKMKEKGDIPEGYSVSREKKERFSLILESASTNQTSMYLCATINGGTGANVLTFGAGSRLTVL.

The chain joins TRBV15 to TRBJ2-5, with D possibly TRBD1 on 5 matching bases. The CDR3 covers 16 residues. Germline V gene sequence: CDR1 LNHNV, CDR2 YYDKDF (reference sequence). V was trimmed by 8 bases and J by 3 bases, leaving 22 bases between them. CDR3 residues: CATHWGLSSKEETQYF. The CDR3 DNA follows: TGTGCCACCCACTGGGGCCTGTCTTCAAAGGAAGAGACCCAGTACTTC.

This sequence joins TRBV18 and TRBJ2-7, with 8 bases aligning to TRBD1. The germline V gene has CDR1 KGHSH and CDR2 LQKENI. This CDR3 region has 15 residues. V shed 1 base, J shed 2 bases, and the junction held 4 bases outside the gene matches. The CDR3 coding sequence is TGTGCCAGCTCACCACTGACAGGGGTTACCTACGAGCAGTACTTC. Translated, it gives CASSPLTGVTYEQYF.

This chain connects TRBV2 to TRBJ2-3; 7 bases fit TRBD2. With 6 bases clipped from V and 5 bases from J, the junction kept 2 bases outside the gene matches. The CDR3 extends over 12 amino acids. CDR1 and CDR2 from the germline V gene are SNHLY and FYNNEI. DNA for the CDR3: TGTGCCAGCAGGGCTAGCGGAGATACGCAGTATTTT. Encoded protein: CASRASGDTQYF.

Regarding this clone: Other DNA sequences in the same sample also yield this CDR3. The chain combines TRBV5-1 with TRBJ2-5; 10 nucleotides agree with TRBD1. The trim removed 3 bases at V and 5 bases at J, leaving 4 bases unmatched. This CDR3 spans 14 amino acids. CDR1 SGHRS and CDR2 YFSETQ come from the germline V gene. CDR3 in amino acids: CASSSTGGRETQYF. Written as DNA, the CDR3 is TGCGCCAGCAGCTCGACAGGGGGCCGGGAGACCCAGTACTTC.

The chain carries TRBV4-3 and TRBJ2-3; 9 bases match TRBD2. CDR1 LGHNA and CDR2 YSLEER come from the germline V gene. V gave up 5 bases and J gave up 0 bases; unmatched junction bases: 9. The CDR3 length is 17 residues. In DNA, the CDR3 is TGCGCCAGCAGCATGACCCCGGGACTAGCAAGCACAGATACGCAGTATTTT. Translating it yields CASSMTPGLASTDTQYF.

V gene TRBV27 combines with J gene TRBJ1-2; 7 nucleotides agree with TRBD1. V lost 6 bases and J lost 5; bases outside the gene matches: 12. This CDR3 is built from 15 residues. The V gene's germline CDR1 is MNHEY and CDR2 SMNVEV (reference sequence). In nucleotides, the CDR3 is TGTGCCAGCAGGTTGACAGGGCTCAGCCCGTATGGCTACACCTTC. Translated, it gives CASRLTGLSPYGYTF.

This chain links TRBV28 with TRBJ2-3; 9 positions match TRBD1. Germline loops: CDR1 MDHEN, CDR2 SYDVKM. The V gene end was trimmed by 5 bases and the J gene end by 2 bases; junction bases not matched to a gene: 8. This CDR3 is built from 16 residues. In DNA form, the CDR3 reads TGTGCCAGCAGTCCGGGGACAGGGTTTGCCACAGATACGCAGTATTTT. Translated: CASSPGTGFATDTQYF. Looking up the rest from reference TRBV28 and TRBJ2-3 gives the full variable domain: DVKVTQSSRYLVKRTGEKVFLECVQDMDHENMFWYRQDPGLGLRLIYFSYDVKMKEKGDIPEGYSVSREKKERFSLILESASTNQTSMYLCASSPGTGFATDTQYFGPGTRLTVL.

This rearrangement joins TRBV18 to TRBJ1-1; 12 nucleotides align to TRBD1. The CDR3 loop spans 15 amino acids. The J segment lost 7 bases and the V segment lost 5 bases, leaving 8 bases of the junction unmatched. CDR1 and CDR2 (germline): KGHSH, LQKENI. The CDR3 spells CASSIGTGGRGEAFF. The CDR3 nucleotides read TGTGCCAGCTCAATAGGGACAGGGGGCAGGGGTGAAGCTTTCTTT.

The gene calls are TRBV10-3 and TRBJ2-2; D might be TRBD1 (6 bases). CDR3 size: 14 residues. CDR1 and CDR2 (germline): ENHRY, SYGVKD. Between the trimmed V and J ends, which lost 11 bases and 2 bases, there was a span of 15 bases. The CDR3: CAALSGTNTGELFF. The CDR3 DNA reads as TGTGCCGCTCTTTCCGGGACAAACACCGGGGAGCTGTTTTTT.

The V call is TRBV2, the J call TRBJ1-4, with 7 bases that match TRBD1. Germline CDR1 is SNHLY and CDR2 is FYNNEI. The ends lost 4 bases at V and 7 bases at J; junction bases unmatched: 12. The CDR3 sequence is 16 residues long. Here the CDR3 reads CASSGPRGVSSEKLFF. CDR3 coding DNA: TGTGCCAGCAGTGGGCCCAGGGGGGTGAGCAGTGAAAAACTGTTTTTT.

The V and J genes are TRBV28 and TRBJ2-1; TRBD2 agrees at 8 bases. Germline V lookup: CDR1 MDHEN, CDR2 SYDVKM. CDR3 length: 17 residues. V was clipped by 4 bases and J by 7 bases; unmatched bases: 15. This CDR3 reads CASSSPGRGRTFNEQFF. DNA of the CDR3: TGTGCCAGCAGTTCCCCAGGCCGCGGGAGGACGTTTAATGAGCAGTTCTTC. The variable domain in full, completed from reference TRBV28 and TRBJ2-1, reads DVKVTQSSRYLVKRTGEKVFLECVQDMDHENMFWYRQDPGLGLRLIYFSYDVKMKEKGDIPEGYSVSREKKERFSLILESASTNQTSMYLCASSSPGRGRTFNEQFFGPGTRLTVL.

The sample holds a few counts of this clone. The V and J genes are TRBV9 and TRBJ2-4; TRBD2 matches 7 bases. The CDR3 is made up of 18 amino acids. In germline, CDR1 is SGDLS, CDR2 YYNGEE. The trim removed 2 bases at V and 0 bases at J, leaving 11 bases unmatched. This CDR3 reads CASSVGASGSIAKNIQYF. The CDR3 DNA sequence: TGTGCCAGCAGCGTCGGTGCTAGCGGAAGTATAGCCAAAAACATTCAGTACTTC.

As regards this clone: One end of the junction is discordant with germline, which a read error may explain. The chain couples TRBV7-7 to TRBJ2-7; TRBD2 is a possible D gene (5 bases). This CDR3 has 15 residues. The germline V gene encodes CDR1 SSHAT and CDR2 FNYEAQ (reference sequence). The CDR3 DNA follows: TGTGCTAGCAGCCACACTGGACCTGAGGGAAGCGAGCAGTACTTC. This codes for CASSHTGPEGSEQYF.

The V and J genes are TRBV5-1 and TRBJ2-1; D possibly corresponds to TRBD2 (6 bases). Trimming pared 4 bases from V and 0 bases from J, leaving 11 bases between. CDR1 is SGHRS and CDR2 is YFSETQ in the germline V gene. The CDR3 runs 15 residues. The CDR3 DNA reads as TGCGCCAGCAGCCCTTTAGCGGTCTCCTACAATGAGCAGTTCTTC. Translation gives CASSPLAVSYNEQFF. Drawing the rest from reference TRBV5-1 and TRBJ2-1, the complete variable domain is KAGVTQTPRYLIKTRGQQVTLSCSPISGHRSVSWYQQTPGQGLQFLFEYFSETQRNKGNFPGRFSGRQFSNSRSEMNVSTLELGDSALYLCASSPLAVSYNEQFFGPGTRLTVL.

This clone was picked up a small number of times. The chain links TRBV2 to TRBJ2-5; 14 bases align to TRBD2. V lost 6 bases to trimming and J lost 4 bases; unmatched junction nucleotides: 4. The CDR3 sequence is 15 residues long. From germline, CDR1 is SNHLY and CDR2 FYNNEI. CDR3 in DNA: TGTGCCAGCAGGGGGACTAGCGGGAGTGCAGAGACCCAGTACTTC. Translating gives CASRGTSGSAETQYF.

The rearrangement uses TRBV15 and TRBJ2-7; the match to TRBD2 covers 7 bases. Germline V CDR1 and CDR2: LNHNV, YYDKDF (reference sequence). The CDR3 sequence is 16 residues long. V was pared by 0 bases and J by 0 bases, with 5 bases of the junction left unmatched. CDR3 in DNA: TGTGCCACCAGCAGAGATCCTAGCGGTAGCTCCTACGAGCAGTACTTC. Its translation: CATSRDPSGSSYEQYF.

The chain couples TRBV6-5 to TRBJ2-5, with a tentative D call TRBD2 (6 bases). CDR3 length: 11 residues. Trimming left V 2 bases short and J 11 bases short, with 9 bases between. CDR1 is MNHEY and CDR2 is SVGAGI in the germline V gene. The CDR3 reads CASSYRGGQYF. The CDR3 DNA reads TGTGCCAGCAGTTACAGAGGAGGGCAGTACTTC.

This clone was picked up one time. Other DNA sequences in this sample translate to the same CDR3. The V and J genes are TRBV25-1 and TRBJ1-2; 7 bases match TRBD1. J was trimmed by 4 bases and V by 3 bases; bases with no gene match: 17. CDR3 length: 18 amino acids. CDR1 is MGHDK and CDR2 is SYGVNS in the germline V gene. CDR3 sequence reads: CASSEVNRGPGGRYGYTF. The CDR3 DNA is TGTGCCAGCAGTGAGGTTAATCGGGGCCCAGGGGGTCGCTATGGCTACACCTTC.